The 15 T cell receptor beta chains reported below all come from one sample, sequenced in a study of blood T cell repertoires in COVID-19. The protocol was immunoSEQ multiplex PCR, while the TCRdb copy is restricted to in-frame clones and leaves out a portion. The repertoire holds some 150,000 clones, with over 75% as singletons. Sequenced input: PBMCs or T cells enriched from blood (not recorded which). These TCRs come from a woman aged 18 to 35 who had recovered from COVID-19.

The gene calls are TRBV5-4 and TRBJ2-5; D perhaps matches TRBD2 (6 bases). The CDR3 totals 16 residues. The germline CDR1 and CDR2 sequences are SGHNT and YYREEE (reference sequence). V was trimmed by 3 bases and J by 1 base, leaving 16 bases between them. The CDR3 nucleotides read TGTGCCAGCAGCTCCTCGTTGCGGGGTCGCCAAGAGACCCAGTACTTC. It codes for CASSSSLRGRQETQYF.

The chain employs TRBV7-2 and TRBJ2-3, with 7 bases fitting TRBD1. The CDR3 loop spans 13 amino acids. V gave up 3 bases and J gave up 15 bases; unmatched junction bases: 12. Per germline, CDR1 SGHTA and CDR2 FQGNSA. The CDR3 sequence is CASSLVRPGGFYF. The CDR3 DNA reads TGTGCCAGCAGCTTGGTGAGGCCAGGGGGTTTCTATTTT.

DNA for the CDR3: TGTGCCAGCACTCGACAGGGGGATCAGCCCCAGCATTTT. Protein sequence: CASTRQGDQPQHF. The gene calls are TRBV6-5 and TRBJ1-5; 9 bases align to TRBD1. From germline, CDR1 is MNHEY and CDR2 SVGAGI. The CDR3 spans 13 residues. J gave up 5 bases and V 7 bases, and 3 bases lay outside the gene matches.

This chain uses TRBV6-1 with TRBJ1-2; 7 bases are shared with TRBD1. V lost 3 bases and J lost 1; bases outside the gene matches: 5. The CDR3 covers 15 residues. Germline V gives CDR1 MNHNS, CDR2 SASEGT. CDR3 loop: CASSDGQDLNYGYTF. For the CDR3, the DNA is TGTGCCAGCAGTGACGGACAGGACCTTAACTATGGCTACACCTTC.

CDR3 in amino acids: CASSYSTGNYGYTF. The CDR3 DNA is TGTGCCAGCAGCTACTCGACAGGGAACTATGGCTACACCTTC. This chain uses TRBV11-2 with TRBJ1-2; 7 bases align to TRBD1. In germline, CDR1 is SGHAT, CDR2 FQNNGV. The junction had 4 bases not matched to a gene; V was cut back by 4 bases and J by 2 bases. The CDR3 loop spans 14 amino acids.

The chain carries TRBV6-5 and TRBJ1-3; tentative D call: TRBD1 (5 bases). CDR3 length equals 15 residues. CDR1 and CDR2 from the germline V gene are MNHEY and SVGAGI. With 6 bases removed from V and 4 bases from J, the gap between germline ends came to 16 bases. The CDR3 loop is CASSSGGVGGNTIYF. As DNA, the CDR3 is TGTGCCAGCAGCTCGGGGGGGGTCGGCGGAAACACCATATATTTT.

This rearrangement joins TRBV19 to TRBJ1-5; D unclear. The CDR3 is made up of 13 amino acids. Trimming removed 4 bases at V and 7 bases at J, with 11 bases between. Germline V gene data show CDR1 as LNHDA and CDR2 as SQIVND (reference sequence). The CDR3 DNA sequence: TGTGCCAGTAGTAATCTCCCGGGGCAGCCCCAGCATTTT. Translation gives CASSNLPGQPQHF.

The CDR3 region has the DNA TGTGCCAGCAGCTTAGGGGGACAGGGTAATGAAAAACTGTTTTTT. It encodes CASSLGGQGNEKLFF. This sequence joins TRBV7-2 and TRBJ1-4; 9 bases match TRBD1. The CDR3 extends over 15 amino acids. The germline gives CDR1 SGHTA, CDR2 FQGNSA. V trimming: 1 base; J trimming: 4 bases; junction bases outside the gene matches: 1.

This clone occurred once. V and J are TRBV6-2 or TRBV6-3 and TRBJ2-1; TRBD2 agrees at 11 bases. Germline assignment: CDR1 MNHEY and CDR2 SVGEGT. Germline trimming cut 3 bases from V and 4 bases from J; bases unmatched to any gene: 11. The CDR3 runs to 18 residues. The CDR3 loop is CASSYLVLAGEKYNEQFF. The CDR3 nucleotides are TGTGCCAGCAGTTATCTTGTACTAGCGGGGGAGAAGTACAATGAGCAGTTCTTC.

This chain uses TRBV6-5 with TRBJ2-1; maybe TRBD2 (6 bases). The length of the CDR3 is 11 residues. Germline-derived CDR1 and CDR2 are MNHEY and SVGAGI. The ends were cut back, 2 bases at V and 11 bases at J, with 7 bases in the middle. Written as DNA, the CDR3 is TGTGCCAGCAGTTACGGCGGGAAGCAGTTCTTC. This gives the protein CASSYGGKQFF.

V is TRBV5-4 and J is TRBJ2-7, with 12 bases that match TRBD2. From germline, CDR1 is SGHNT and CDR2 YYREEE (reference sequence). The junction had 3 bases not matched to a gene; V was cut back by 1 base and J by 4 bases. The CDR3 is 15 residues long. CDR3 protein: CASSLWTSGKYEQYF. The CDR3 DNA follows: TGTGCCAGCAGCTTGTGGACTAGCGGGAAGTACGAGCAGTACTTC.

The rearrangement links TRBV5-1 to TRBJ1-3; D is possibly TRBD1 (6 bases). The V and J ends lost 3 bases and 4 bases respectively, with 14 bases between them. The germline CDR1 and CDR2 sequences are SGHRS and YFSETQ. CDR3 length equals 15 residues. In nucleotides, the CDR3 is TGCGCCAGCAGCTATCGGGGGGCGAGGGGAAACACCATATATTTT. Its protein is CASSYRGARGNTIYF.

This clone was detected once. This chain links TRBV18 with TRBJ2-1; 13 bases map to TRBD2. Germline V gene data show CDR1 as KGHSH and CDR2 as LQKENI. CDR3 length: 17 amino acids. Losses at the gene ends were 2 bases for V and 5 bases for J; bases not matched to a gene: 6. CDR3: CASSPTLAGGTHNEQFF. The CDR3 nucleotides are TGTGCCAGCTCACCAACACTAGCGGGAGGGACCCACAATGAGCAGTTCTTC.

The chain recombines TRBV5-1 with TRBJ2-1, with D possibly matching TRBD1 (5 bases). CDR3 length equals 13 residues. Per germline, CDR1 SGHRS and CDR2 YFSETQ. The V gene lost 4 bases and the J gene lost 9 bases, with 14 bases spanning the gap. CDR3 residues: CASSLGRVGEQFF. In nucleotides, the CDR3 is TGCGCCAGCAGCCTCGGCAGGGTGGGTGAGCAGTTCTTC.

V is TRBV4-2 and J is TRBJ2-1; D ambiguous. This CDR3 is 13 amino acids long. V was shortened by 1 base and J by 9 bases, with 10 bases between the two germline ends. Germline-derived CDR1 and CDR2 are LGHNA and YNFKEQ. This CDR3 reads CASSQGLRLEQFF. CDR3 DNA: TGTGCCAGCAGCCAAGGTCTAAGACTTGAGCAGTTCTTC.